These 27 T cell receptor beta chains were all obtained from the same sample, sequenced in a study of molecular identifiers for immune sequencing clone quantification. Each CDR3 protein gets one entry after TCRdb re-called the PCR reads with MiXCR. The sample records 60,000 to 70,000 distinct CDR3 sequences, around a sixth being singletons. Sequenced material: naive CD8+ T cells from blood, with Jurkat cell RNA spiked in. The subset was: FACS-sorted CD8+CD4-CCR7+CD45RA+ naive T cells. These receptors were obtained from a human donor in good health. Some libraries in this study had Jurkat cell RNA spiked in.

This clonotype has a handful of counts. The chain carries TRBV27 and TRBJ2-7; unclear D gene. The CDR3 is 13 amino acids. Trimming took 6 bases from V and 3 from J, leaving 12 bases between them. The V gene's germline CDR1 is MNHEY and CDR2 SMNVEV (reference sequence). The CDR3 reads CASRALGFYEQYF. The CDR3 DNA is TGTGCCAGCAGGGCTTTAGGTTTCTACGAGCAGTACTTC.

This clonotype was counted a few times. The chain recombines TRBV11-2 with TRBJ2-3; D not resolved. This CDR3 contains 12 residues. The V end lost 4 bases, the J end lost 5 bases, and 7 bases lay between the germline ends. CDR1 and CDR2 (germline): SGHAT, FQNNGV. The CDR3 sequence: CASSSSRDTQYF. The CDR3 nucleotides read TGTGCCAGCAGCTCGAGTAGAGATACGCAGTATTTT.

As concerns this clonotype: This may arise from a read error, as a much more abundant clone is one base away. Written as DNA, the CDR3 is TGTGCCACCCGAGGAGGGTATGGACATGAAAAACTGTTTTTT. This codes for CATRGGYGHEKLFF. The chain is built from TRBV6-1 and TRBJ1-4, with D uncertain. Germline V CDR1 and CDR2: MNHNS, SASEGT. This CDR3 region has 14 residues. V lost 10 bases to trimming and J lost 6 bases, with 18 bases between them.

In this sample, this clonotype turned up a few times. One base away lies a much larger clone, so this may be a sequencing read error. V and J are TRBV10-3 and TRBJ2-7; 7 bases are shared with TRBD2. The germline V gene has CDR1 ENHRY and CDR2 SYGVKD. There are 13 residues in the CDR3. The CDR3 loop is CAISGGSSHEQYF. CDR3 nucleotides: TGTGCCATCAGTGGCGGGAGCTCCCACGAGCAGTACTTC.

This clonotype was seen a few times. The chain recombines TRBV7-9 with TRBJ2-5; D is ambiguous. This CDR3 has 15 residues. Trimming took off 1 base at V and 2 bases at J, with 11 bases between the two ends. From germline, CDR1 is SEHNR and CDR2 FQNEAQ (reference sequence). CDR3 DNA sequence: TGTGCCAGCAGCTTAGTGAATCTCGCTCAAGAGACCCAGTACTTC. It is translated as CASSLVNLAQETQYF. The whole variable domain, filled in from reference TRBV7-9 and TRBJ2-5, reads DTGVSQNPRHKITKRGQNVTFRCDPISEHNRLYWYRQTLGQGPEFLTYFQNEAQLEKSRLLSDRFSAERPKGSFSTLEIQRTEQGDSAMYLCASSLVNLAQETQYFGPGTRLLVL.

The chain is built from TRBV18 and TRBJ2-5, with 9 nucleotides matching TRBD1. CDR1 is KGHSH, CDR2 LQKENI, per germline. J lost 1 base, V lost 11 bases, and 5 bases had no gene match. The CDR3 runs 13 residues. The CDR3 reads CASRQGGQETQYF. CDR3 DNA: TGTGCCTCCCGACAGGGGGGCCAAGAGACCCAGTACTTC.

This clonotype was found many times. The chain couples TRBV20-1 to TRBJ2-7; 9 bases fit TRBD2. V shed 5 bases, J shed 2 bases, and the junction held 13 bases outside the gene matches. The CDR3 runs to 16 residues. The germline V gene encodes CDR1 DFQATT and CDR2 SNEGSKA (reference sequence). CDR3 DNA sequence: TGCAGTGCTCCTGACCCACTAGCGGGCCTGGCCTACGAGCAGTACTTC. Translating gives CSAPDPLAGLAYEQYF.

At least ten counts were recorded for this clonotype. The rearrangement joins TRBV20-1 to TRBJ2-7, with TRBD2 matching over 7 bases. The germline V gene encodes CDR1 DFQATT and CDR2 SNEGSKA (reference sequence). The CDR3 is 15 amino acids. V was clipped by 3 bases and J by 3 bases; unmatched bases: 11. The CDR3 sequence: CSASSTQGGDYEQYF. DNA for the CDR3: TGCAGTGCTAGTTCAACCCAGGGAGGGGACTACGAGCAGTACTTC.

The chain links TRBV12-3 or TRBV12-4 to TRBJ1-1, with D tentatively TRBD1 (6 bases). Trimming took 6 bases from V and 2 from J, leaving 13 bases between them. This CDR3 contains 14 residues. CDR3 sequence: CASRSGEENTEAFF. The CDR3 nucleotides read TGTGCCAGCAGGTCAGGGGAAGAAAACACTGAAGCTTTCTTT.

This clonotype has at least ten counts. As DNA, the CDR3 is TGCGCCAGCAGCCAAGTCTCAGTGGGAAGAGACTCCTACGAGCAGTACTTC. It codes for CASSQVSVGRDSYEQYF. The gene calls are TRBV4-1 and TRBJ2-7; D uncertain. Deletions cut 1 base from V and 0 bases from J, with 16 bases between. The CDR3 consists of 17 residues. Germline-derived CDR1 and CDR2 are MGHRA and YSYEKL.

The chain employs TRBV4-3 and TRBJ2-4; tentatively, D is TRBD1 or TRBD2 (5 bases each). The length of the CDR3 is 18 residues. V was cut by 2 bases and J by 3 bases, with 20 bases left in between. Germline lookup yields CDR1 LGHNA and CDR2 YSLEER. This chain's CDR3 is CASSQYDHGALVKNIQYF. CDR3 in DNA: TGCGCCAGCAGCCAATACGACCACGGGGCTTTAGTCAAAAACATTCAGTACTTC.

This clonotype was seen ten or more times. The chain has TRBV4-3 and TRBJ2-1, with 7 bases matching TRBD2. Trimming cost V 6 bases and J 10 bases; bases outside gene matches: 18. The CDR3 has 16 amino acids. Germline loops: CDR1 LGHNA, CDR2 YSLEER. The chain's CDR3 is CASSKRVAGAQGEQFF. Written as DNA, the CDR3 is TGCGCCAGCAGTAAAAGGGTGGCGGGAGCCCAAGGCGAGCAGTTCTTC.

With regard to this clonotype: This may come from a read error, since a much larger clone is one base off. V and J are TRBV27 and TRBJ2-7; 10 positions match TRBD1. The germline V gene has CDR1 MNHEY and CDR2 SMNVEV (reference sequence). J gave up 3 bases and V 6 bases, and 5 bases lay outside the gene matches. The CDR3 length is 14 residues. The CDR3 loop reads CASRWGTGDYEQYF. The CDR3 bases are TGTGCCAGCAGATGGGGGACAGGGGACTACGAGCAGTACTTC.

Ten or more counts support this clonotype. The CDR3 spells CASSRDRGFLETQYF. CDR3 DNA sequence: TGCGCCAGCAGCCGGGACAGGGGGTTTTTGGAGACCCAGTACTTC. The chain couples TRBV10-1 to TRBJ2-5, with 11 nucleotides matching TRBD1. The ends lost 6 bases at V and 5 bases at J; junction bases unmatched: 8. The CDR3 consists of 15 residues. The germline CDR1 and CDR2 sequences are WNHNN and SYGVQD (reference sequence).

This clonotype was seen repeatedly, ten times or more. The V and J genes are TRBV7-2 and TRBJ2-5, with 7 bases matching TRBD2. The germline CDR1 and CDR2 sequences are SGHTA and FQGNSA. V gave up 3 bases and J gave up 1 base; unmatched junction bases: 8. This CDR3 has 16 residues. The CDR3 DNA follows: TGTGCCAGCAGCTTGATTCTAGCGGCATCCCAAGAGACCCAGTACTTC. It specifies CASSLILAASQETQYF.

CDR3 bases: TGTGCTAGTGGAAGGACACAAGTCGGTGGCTACACCTTC. Translated, it gives CASGRTQVGGYTF. The gene calls are TRBV12-5 and TRBJ1-2; perhaps TRBD1 as D (5 bases). CDR1 and CDR2 (germline): LGHNT, FRNRAP. The length of the CDR3 is 13 residues. Trimming removed 6 bases at V and 7 bases at J, with 15 bases between.

In this sample, this clonotype turned up many times. This chain joins TRBV11-2 and TRBJ2-1, with TRBD2 as a possible D gene (5 bases). This CDR3 region has 16 residues. Trimming cost V 4 bases and J 3 bases, with 16 bases left between them. The germline CDR1 and CDR2 sequences are SGHAT and FQNNGV. The CDR3 DNA follows: TGTGCCAGCAGCTCCCCGAGCGAGAGGGACTACAATGAGCAGTTCTTC. Amino acids: CASSSPSERDYNEQFF.

Note on this clonotype: This may be a read error, as it is one base from a much larger clone. This rearrangement joins TRBV30 to TRBJ2-1; 14 nucleotides line up with TRBD2. The length of the CDR3 is 13 residues. Germline CDR1 GTSNPN, CDR2 SVGIG (reference sequence). The CDR3 DNA reads TGTGCCTGGAGCGGACTAGCGGGAGGCGAGCGGTTCTTC. Encoded protein: CAWSGLAGGERFF.

This clonotype appeared a few times. A much bigger clone sits one base away, suggesting this may be a read error. The chain joins TRBV7-8 to TRBJ2-3; 11 bases fit TRBD2. There are 15 residues in the CDR3. Per germline, CDR1 SGHVS and CDR2 FQNEAQ. The J segment lost 8 bases and the V segment lost 3 bases, leaving 7 bases of the junction unmatched. The CDR3, as DNA: TGTGCCAGCAGCTTGACTAGCGGGGTTTTTGGTACGCAGTATTTT. Translated: CASSLTSGVFGTQYF.

This clonotype was found many times. J is TRBJ1-1 and V is TRBV12-5, with a possible D match to TRBD1 (5 bases). The CDR3 is 20 amino acids. Germline V gene lookup returns CDR1 LGHNT and CDR2 FRNRAP. The V end was cut by 0 bases, the J end by 3 bases, with 26 bases between. CDR3 region: CASGLVPSGPDELGDTEAFF. The CDR3 bases are TGTGCTAGTGGTTTGGTACCCTCGGGACCAGACGAATTGGGGGACACTGAAGCTTTCTTT.

In this sample, this clonotype turned up many times. V is TRBV20-1 and J is TRBJ2-5, with 12 bases that match TRBD2. From germline, CDR1 is DFQATT and CDR2 SNEGSKA (reference sequence). This CDR3 spans 16 amino acids. In nucleotides, the CDR3 is TGCAGCTGTAAATTTTCGACTAGCGGGAGTTTGTCGGCCCAGTACTTC. This translates into CSCKFSTSGSLSAQYF.

Ten or more counts support this clonotype. The CDR3, as DNA: TGTGCCAGCAGCTCCATGCCGGGACTAGCTGTAAACGAGCAGTACTTC. This sequence encodes CASSSMPGLAVNEQYF. The chain uses TRBV7-9 and TRBJ2-7; TRBD2 matches at 9 bases. There are 16 residues in the CDR3. CDR1 and CDR2 (germline): SEHNR, FQNEAQ (reference sequence). V shed 4 bases and J 5 bases; nucleotides not matched to a gene: 12.

This clonotype was detected many times. V usage is TRBV7-9 and J usage is TRBJ2-7; TRBD1 might be the D (5 bases). This CDR3 region has 13 residues. The V end lost 1 base, the J end lost 5 bases, and 9 bases lay between the germline ends. CDR1 and CDR2 from the germline V gene are SEHNR and FQNEAQ (reference sequence). In DNA, the CDR3 is TGTGCCAGCAGCTTAGGTCAGGGTAACGAGCAGTACTTC. Amino acid sequence: CASSLGQGNEQYF.

The table lists this clonotype with many counts. The rearrangement joins TRBV9 to TRBJ2-5; 7 bases agree with TRBD1. CDR1 is SGDLS, CDR2 YYNGEE, per germline. The CDR3 totals 14 residues. Trimming took 4 bases from V and 0 from J; bases not matched to a gene: 3. CDR3 in DNA: TGTGCCAGCAGCACAGGGACAGACCAAGAGACCCAGTACTTC. Its protein is CASSTGTDQETQYF.

This clonotype was counted at least ten times. The rearrangement joins TRBV20-1 to TRBJ2-1; possibly TRBD1 or TRBD2 for D (5 bases each). The CDR3 contains 14 residues. Trimming removed 0 bases at V and 0 bases at J, with 6 bases between. Germline V lookup: CDR1 DFQATT, CDR2 SNEGSKA (reference sequence). The CDR3 DNA sequence: TGCAGTGCTAGAGAGAGGGGCTCCTACAATGAGCAGTTCTTC. Amino acids: CSARERGSYNEQFF.

In the case of this clonotype: This may be a read error: a much more frequent sequence differs by one nucleotide. The CDR3 nucleotides are TGTGCCAGCAGCTTAGGTCCAGGGTTGAATCAGCCCCAGCGTTTT. Protein: CASSLGPGLNQPQRF. The chain links TRBV7-8 to TRBJ1-5; maybe TRBD1 (5 bases). In germline, CDR1 is SGHVS, CDR2 FQNEAQ. This CDR3 region has 15 residues.

This clonotype was seen many times. The V and J genes are TRBV6-5 and TRBJ1-2, with D possibly TRBD1 on 5 matching bases. The germline CDR1 and CDR2 sequences are MNHEY and SVGAGI. V lost 2 bases and J 0 bases, leaving 7 bases between the germline ends. The CDR3 has 14 residues. Here the CDR3 reads CASSYQGANYGYTF. The CDR3 DNA sequence: TGTGCCAGCAGTTACCAGGGAGCTAACTATGGCTACACCTTC.